One and the same sample provided the 27 T cell receptor beta chains below, sequenced in a study of beta chain features in type 1 diabetes. Study-wide results and limits: Researchers report that Type 1 diabetes patients had moderately but significantly shorter TCRB CDR3s across all four CD4+ subsets.

These receptors' targets are unknown. TCRB transcripts that were expressed got sequenced, as all of the isolated RNA had been reverse transcribed. TCRdb keeps only in-frame clones here, not all; method: immunoSEQ multiplex PCR. The sample lists a few hundred thousand clones; around 13% were seen once. Sample: naive CD4+ T cells from blood. These receptors were taken from a woman between 18 and 29 years old with type 1 diabetes.

Worth noting for this clone: At one end the junction does not follow the germline gene, possibly because of a read error. The rearrangement links TRBV28 to TRBJ1-1; TRBD1 matches at 7 bases. Looked up from germline, CDR1 is MDHEN and CDR2 is SYDVKM. The CDR3 extends over 14 amino acids. CDR3 nucleotide sequence: TGTGCCAGCAGCACCCCACAGGGGAACGCTGAAGCTTTCTTT. It is translated as CASSTPQGNAEAFF.

This clone was counted only a few times. The rearrangement joins TRBV2 to TRBJ2-7; 11 bases are shared with TRBD2. The trim removed 6 bases at V and 2 bases at J, leaving 6 bases unmatched. This CDR3 contains 15 residues. Germline lookup yields CDR1 SNHLY and CDR2 FYNNEI. CDR3 protein: CASSLSGGGAYEQYF. The CDR3 DNA is TGTGCCAGCAGCCTTAGCGGGGGGGGAGCCTACGAGCAGTACTTC.

The chain uses TRBV7-9 and TRBJ2-7; no clear D. CDR1 is SEHNR and CDR2 is FQNEAQ in the germline V gene (reference sequence). The CDR3 contains 15 residues. Trimming left V 3 bases short and J 2 bases short, with 14 bases between. The CDR3 here is CASSLMAEPAYEQYF. As DNA, the CDR3 is TGTGCCAGCAGCTTGATGGCGGAGCCCGCCTACGAGCAGTACTTC.

J is TRBJ1-4 and V is TRBV9, with a weak D call TRBD1 (6 bases). Germline CDR1 reads SGDLS; CDR2 reads YYNGEE. This CDR3 is 14 amino acids long. The V gene lost 5 bases and the J gene lost 5 bases, with 13 bases spanning the gap. Here the CDR3 DNA reads TGTGCCAGCAGGCAGACAGGAAGGAATGAAAAACTGTTTTTT. The encoded protein is CASRQTGRNEKLFF.

The chain employs TRBV9 and TRBJ1-2; no clear D gene. The germline CDR1 and CDR2 sequences are SGDLS and YYNGEE. Trimming shortened V by 4 bases and J by 5 bases, and 12 bases separated the two germline ends. The CDR3 is 13 amino acids. CDR3 nucleotides: TGTGCCAGCAGCCCGCGGTCGGATTATGGCTACACCTTC. Protein sequence: CASSPRSDYGYTF.

The J gene is TRBJ2-7, the V gene TRBV18; D possibly corresponds to TRBD1 (6 bases). The CDR3 extends over 12 amino acids. Trimming shortened V by 3 bases and J by 6 bases, and 9 bases separated the two germline ends. Germline CDR1 reads KGHSH; CDR2 reads LQKENI. The chain's CDR3 is CASSPRGGEQYF. DNA of the CDR3: TGTGCCAGCTCACCGCGAGGGGGCGAGCAGTACTTC.

V usage is TRBV6-1 and J usage is TRBJ2-7, with D possibly matching TRBD1 (6 bases). The CDR3 is 14 amino acids. Germline V lookup: CDR1 MNHNS, CDR2 SASEGT. The V end lost 7 bases, the J end lost 2 bases, and 15 bases lay between the germline ends. CDR3 coding DNA: TGTGCCAGCACTCGACCACGGGACACCTACGAGCAGTACTTC. Amino acids: CASTRPRDTYEQYF.

The chain combines TRBV28 with TRBJ2-7; possibly TRBD2 for D (6 bases). CDR1 and CDR2 from the germline V gene are MDHEN and SYDVKM. The CDR3 contains 13 residues. Trimming cost V 7 bases and J 6 bases, with 16 bases left between them. CDR3 sequence: CASTLGREIEQYF. Written as DNA, the CDR3 is TGTGCCAGCACTCTTGGCCGGGAGATCGAGCAGTACTTC. Looking up the rest from reference TRBV28 and TRBJ2-7 gives the full variable domain: DVKVTQSSRYLVKRTGEKVFLECVQDMDHENMFWYRQDPGLGLRLIYFSYDVKMKEKGDIPEGYSVSREKKERFSLILESASTNQTSMYLCASTLGREIEQYFGPGTRLTVT.

This clone was observed a handful of times. The CDR3 DNA reads TGCGCCAGCAGCAGGACAGGGATCAATCAGCCCCAGCATTTT. This translates into CASSRTGINQPQHF. This chain connects TRBV5-1 to TRBJ1-5; 8 bases align to TRBD1. Germline V gene lookup returns CDR1 SGHRS and CDR2 YFSETQ. V shed 4 bases and J 3 bases; nucleotides not matched to a gene: 3. The CDR3 is made up of 14 amino acids.

The V call is TRBV5-1, the J call TRBJ2-3; 14 positions agree with TRBD2. This CDR3 has 17 amino acids. The V gene end was trimmed by 5 bases and the J gene end by 6 bases; junction bases not matched to a gene: 11. The germline V gene encodes CDR1 SGHRS and CDR2 YFSETQ. As DNA, the CDR3 is TGCGCCAGCAGATATGGAGGGACTAGCGGGAGTGTTGATACGCAGTATTTT. Translating gives CASRYGGTSGSVDTQYF.

This clone was counted only a few times. The rearrangement joins TRBV11-3 to TRBJ2-2, with D perhaps TRBD1 (5 bases). The germline V gene encodes CDR1 SGHNT and CDR2 YENEEA. Trimming removed 4 bases from V and 4 bases from J, with 7 bases in between. The CDR3 sequence is 13 residues long. CDR3 region: CASSSRATGELFF. CDR3 coding DNA: TGTGCCAGCAGCTCCAGGGCCACCGGGGAGCTGTTTTTT.

V and J are TRBV15 and TRBJ2-7; tentative D call: TRBD2 (5 bases). CDR1 and CDR2 (germline): LNHNV, YYDKDF (reference sequence). V lost 4 bases and J lost 3, with 13 bases in between. This CDR3 comprises 14 residues. In DNA form, the CDR3 reads TGTGCCACCAGCAAATACGGGGAAGACTACGAGCAGTACTTC. Translated: CATSKYGEDYEQYF.

The chain couples TRBV7-9 to TRBJ2-3; TRBD2 aligns across 7 bases. The ends lost 3 bases at V and 2 bases at J; junction bases unmatched: 8. CDR3 length: 16 residues. Germline loops: CDR1 SEHNR, CDR2 FQNEAQ (reference sequence). The CDR3 DNA reads as TGTGCCAGCAGCTTGAATGGCGGGGGACTCACAGATACGCAGTATTTT. It codes for CASSLNGGGLTDTQYF.

This sequence joins TRBV27 and TRBJ2-6; D uncertain. This CDR3 is 16 amino acids long. V was shortened by 3 bases and J by 0 bases, with 9 bases between the two germline ends. Germline V gives CDR1 MNHEY, CDR2 SMNVEV (reference sequence). The CDR3 sequence is CASSFALVSGANVLTF. The CDR3 DNA reads as TGTGCCAGCAGTTTCGCGCTAGTCTCTGGGGCCAACGTCCTGACTTTC.

V usage is TRBV11-3 and J usage is TRBJ2-3; possible D gene TRBD2, 6 bases. The CDR3 extends over 14 amino acids. The germline gives CDR1 SGHNT, CDR2 YENEEA. With 2 bases removed from V and 4 bases from J, the gap between germline ends came to 10 bases. The CDR3 here is CASSLSRLADTQYF. The CDR3 DNA follows: TGTGCCAGCAGCTTAAGCCGACTAGCAGATACGCAGTATTTT. The full variable domain, its missing parts supplied by reference TRBV11-3 and TRBJ2-3, is EAGVVQSPRYKIIEKKQPVAFWCNPISGHNTLYWYLQNLGQGPELLIRYENEEAVDDSQLPKDRFSAERLKGVDSTLKIQPAELGDSAVYLCASSLSRLADTQYFGPGTRLTVL.

The rearrangement uses TRBV18 and TRBJ2-1, with 12 bases fitting TRBD2. Germline V gene sequence: CDR1 KGHSH, CDR2 LQKENI. CDR3 length: 15 amino acids. Trimming at V came to 5 bases and at J to 9 bases, leaving 8 bases not matched to a gene. CDR3 sequence (DNA): TGTGCCAGCTCAACGCTAGCGGGGGGGCCGGGTGAGCAGTTCTTC. Its translation is CASSTLAGGPGEQFF.

The chain carries TRBV2 and TRBJ2-1; 9 bases fit TRBD2. Germline CDR1 reads SNHLY; CDR2 reads FYNNEI. V dropped 7 bases and J dropped 7; count of bases not matched to a gene: 11. This CDR3 comprises 15 residues. CDR3 sequence: CASTPRAGGRNEQFF. In nucleotides, the CDR3 is TGTGCCAGCACCCCCCGGGCGGGGGGGCGAAATGAGCAGTTCTTC.

V and J are TRBV6-6 and TRBJ1-1, with TRBD1 matching 9 bases. The germline V gene encodes CDR1 MNHNY and CDR2 SVGAGI (reference sequence). This CDR3 is 15 amino acids long. With 5 bases clipped from V and 2 bases from J, the junction kept 6 bases outside the gene matches. CDR3 DNA: TGTGCCAGCAGTCCCTTGGGACAGGGTAACACTGAAGCTTTCTTT. This sequence encodes CASSPLGQGNTEAFF.

V is TRBV19 and J is TRBJ2-7, with D unclear. The ends were cut back, 3 bases at V and 6 bases at J, with 12 bases in the middle. The CDR3 length is 13 residues. Germline V gene lookup returns CDR1 LNHDA and CDR2 SQIVND (reference sequence). The CDR3 nucleotides read TGTGCCAGTAGTATGGGCCGAACCGCCGAGCAGTACTTC. Translation: CASSMGRTAEQYF.

This chain uses TRBV4-1 with TRBJ2-7, with TRBD2 matching 14 bases. CDR1 and CDR2 from the germline V gene are MGHRA and YSYEKL. CDR3 length: 21 amino acids. V was pared by 1 base and J by 6 bases, with 20 bases of the junction left unmatched. In DNA form, the CDR3 reads TGCGCCAGCAGCCAAGCCCAAGGAAGCGGGCTGACTAGCGGGAGGGCCGGCGAGCAGTACTTC. Residues: CASSQAQGSGLTSGRAGEQYF.

The rearrangement links TRBV9 to TRBJ2-7; D uncertain. This CDR3 has 17 residues. The ends were cut back, 3 bases at V and 3 bases at J, with 22 bases in the middle. The germline CDR1 and CDR2 sequences are SGDLS and YYNGEE. CDR3 loop: CASSEPRGLQSYYEQYF. DNA of the CDR3: TGTGCCAGCAGCGAGCCGAGAGGCCTACAATCCTACTACGAGCAGTACTTC.

A few counts support this clone. The chain has TRBV19 and TRBJ2-4, with a tentative D call TRBD2 (6 bases). The V gene's germline CDR1 is LNHDA and CDR2 SQIVND (reference sequence). Trimming stripped 3 bases from V and 0 bases from J, with 9 bases between. There are 15 residues in the CDR3. For the CDR3, the DNA is TGTGCCAGTAGTATTCCGGGACTAGCCAAAAACATTCAGTACTTC. Its protein product is CASSIPGLAKNIQYF.

V gene TRBV30 combines with J gene TRBJ1-2; D perhaps matches TRBD1 (5 bases). V lost 5 bases, J lost 6 bases, and 16 bases lay in between. Germline CDR1 and CDR2: GTSNPN and SVGIG (reference sequence). This CDR3 contains 13 residues. The CDR3: CAWFHRGSHGYTF. CDR3 bases: TGTGCCTGGTTCCACCGGGGGTCCCATGGCTACACCTTC.

The chain carries TRBV6-1 and TRBJ2-7; D remains unclear. The V end was cut by 3 bases, the J end by 6 bases, with 12 bases between. CDR3 length: 13 amino acids. Looked up from germline, CDR1 is MNHNS and CDR2 is SASEGT. The CDR3: CASSDPALREQYF. As DNA, the CDR3 is TGTGCCAGCAGTGATCCTGCACTCCGCGAGCAGTACTTC.

The chain recombines TRBV27 with TRBJ1-4; 7 bases match TRBD1. J gave up 6 bases and V 5 bases, and 6 bases lay outside the gene matches. Germline V gives CDR1 MNHEY, CDR2 SMNVEV (reference sequence). CDR3 length: 14 residues. CDR3 bases: TGTGCCAGCAGTCGGGACAGACGCTATGAAAAACTGTTTTTT. Translating it yields CASSRDRRYEKLFF.

In its sample, this clone was seen a few times. The V call is TRBV5-1, the J call TRBJ2-1; 7 bases align to TRBD2. Germline loops: CDR1 SGHRS, CDR2 YFSETQ. Trimming took 0 bases from V and 5 from J; bases not matched to a gene: 5. The CDR3 totals 15 residues. CDR3 sequence reads: CASSLGAGDNNEQFF. The CDR3 DNA is TGCGCCAGCAGCTTGGGCGCGGGAGACAACAATGAGCAGTTCTTC.

The chain carries TRBV7-2 and TRBJ2-3; 12 bases are shared with TRBD2. The J segment lost 2 bases and the V segment lost 5 bases, leaving 5 bases of the junction unmatched. The length of the CDR3 is 16 residues. The germline gives CDR1 SGHTA, CDR2 FQGNSA. CDR3 nucleotides: TGTGCCAGCAGCCCCCGGACTAGCGGGGTCACAGATACGCAGTATTTT. Protein product: CASSPRTSGVTDTQYF.